This entry is about one T cell receptor (beta chain). Assay: immunoSEQ multiplex PCR; the TCRdb copy retains only in-frame clones and omits some. The table shows more than 100,000 clones, with around four fifths occurring only once. The CDR3 is 14 amino acids. Germline V CDR1 and CDR2: SEHNR, FQNEAQ (reference sequence). V shed 6 bases, J shed 5 bases, and the junction held 7 bases outside the gene matches. This specimen belongs to a study of blood T cell repertoires in COVID-19. The rearrangement links TRBV7-9 to TRBJ1-1; TRBD1 aligns across 9 bases. Sample: peripheral blood. This clonotype was sampled from a man aged 55 to 70 with active or convalescent COVID-19. The CDR3 reads CASSERTGVTEAFF. The CDR3 region has the DNA TGTGCCAGCAGTGAGCGGACAGGGGTAACTGAAGCTTTCTTT.